The clone carrying this T cell receptor beta chain was detected once. Its target is unknown. These data come from a study of cytomegalovirus exposure and HLA in healthy donors. The PCR ran on 60 Vbeta and 13 Jbeta primers. Repertoires were generated with immunoSEQ multiplex PCR, while TCRdb's copy carries only in-frame clones and drops some. Of 90,000 or so clones listed, just under 75% were seen once; the top ten hold roughly 4.2%. Whole-study findings and limits: According to an earlier analysis, most TCR beta V segments yielded productive rearrangements about 87% or about 30% of the time. Among donors in an Asian-associated ancestry cluster, a later analysis reportedly found fewer N-insertions than the roughly 700-donor mean. The classifier reportedly diagnosed cytomegalovirus status with high specificity and sensitivity.

V gave up 0 bases and J gave up 4 bases; unmatched junction bases: 10. The length of the CDR3 is 16 residues. CDR1 is SGHRS, CDR2 YFSETQ, per germline. This receptor was obtained from a man aged 55 to 69 in good health and CMV-seronegative. V gene TRBV5-1 combines with J gene TRBJ2-7; 7 bases fit TRBD1. Sequencing was performed on PBMCs. This chain's CDR3 is CASSLGQGPPFYEQYF. Written as DNA, the CDR3 is TGCGCCAGCAGCTTGGGACAGGGACCACCATTTTACGAGCAGTACTTC.